This is a list of T cell receptor beta chains from one sample in a study of T cells in Graves' hyperthyroidism and ophthalmopathy. TCRdb recomputed calls from the multiplex PCR reads with MiXCR, one row per CDR3 protein. The sample has more than 500,000 distinct CDR3 sequences, about 17% seen once. The sample was blood. These receptor sequences come from a woman in her twenties or thirties with Graves' hyperthyroidism. CDR3s leave out the opening cysteine and the closing phenylalanine or tryptophan. The order of the fields is J gene, V gene, CDR3 protein.

TRBJ2-5 | TRBV10-3 | AISDPRNQETQY
TRBJ1-2 | TRBV13 | ASERGNYGYT
TRBJ2-1 | TRBV6-1 | ASSNTGTSGRINEQF
TRBJ2-1 | TRBV24-1 | ATSTSRWGQGTSEQF
TRBJ1-2 | TRBV19 | ASSMGKVAPGYT
TRBJ2-1 | TRBV11-2 | ASGKKAGAYDEQF
TRBJ1-1 | TRBV28 | ASSLKGLGWTEAF
TRBJ2-7 | TRBV20-1 | SASASYEQY
TRBJ2-2 | TRBV30 | AWSVARGINTGELF
TRBJ1-1 | TRBV5-1 | ASSFWGSEAF